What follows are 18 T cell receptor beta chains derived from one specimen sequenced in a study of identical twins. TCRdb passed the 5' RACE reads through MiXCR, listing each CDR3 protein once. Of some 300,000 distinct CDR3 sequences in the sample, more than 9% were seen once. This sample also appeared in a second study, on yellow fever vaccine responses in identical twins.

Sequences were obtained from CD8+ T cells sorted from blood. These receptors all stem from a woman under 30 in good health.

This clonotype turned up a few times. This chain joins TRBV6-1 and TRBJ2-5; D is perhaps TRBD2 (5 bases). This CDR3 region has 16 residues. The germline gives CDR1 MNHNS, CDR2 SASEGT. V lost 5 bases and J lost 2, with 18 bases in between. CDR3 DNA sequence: TGTGCCAGCAGTCCCCTTCTGGACTCGACTCAAGAGACCCAGTACTTC. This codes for CASSPLLDSTQETQYF.

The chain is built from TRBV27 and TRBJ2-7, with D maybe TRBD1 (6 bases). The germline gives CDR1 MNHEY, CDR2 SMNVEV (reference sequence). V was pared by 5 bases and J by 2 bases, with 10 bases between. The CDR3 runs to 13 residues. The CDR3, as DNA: TGTGCCAGCAGTATAAACAGGGCCTACGAGCAGTACTTC. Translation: CASSINRAYEQYF.

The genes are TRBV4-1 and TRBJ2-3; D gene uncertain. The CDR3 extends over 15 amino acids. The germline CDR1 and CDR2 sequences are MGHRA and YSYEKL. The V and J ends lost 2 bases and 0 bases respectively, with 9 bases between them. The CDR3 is CASSQNSVSTDTQYF. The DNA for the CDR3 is TGCGCCAGCAGCCAAAACTCGGTTAGCACAGATACGCAGTATTTT.

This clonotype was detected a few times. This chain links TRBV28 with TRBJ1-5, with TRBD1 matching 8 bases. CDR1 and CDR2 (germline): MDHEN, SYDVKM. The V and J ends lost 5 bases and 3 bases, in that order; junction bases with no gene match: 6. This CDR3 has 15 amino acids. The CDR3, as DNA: TGTGCCAGCAGTATACACAGGGGGTACAATCAGCCCCAGCATTTT. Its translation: CASSIHRGYNQPQHF.

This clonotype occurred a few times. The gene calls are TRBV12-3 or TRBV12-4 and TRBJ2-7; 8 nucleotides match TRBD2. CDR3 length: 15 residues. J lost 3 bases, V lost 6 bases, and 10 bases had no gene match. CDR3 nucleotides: TGTGCCAGCAGCACCGGGGGGCGGGGGGACTACGAGCAGTACGTC. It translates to CASSTGGRGDYEQYV.

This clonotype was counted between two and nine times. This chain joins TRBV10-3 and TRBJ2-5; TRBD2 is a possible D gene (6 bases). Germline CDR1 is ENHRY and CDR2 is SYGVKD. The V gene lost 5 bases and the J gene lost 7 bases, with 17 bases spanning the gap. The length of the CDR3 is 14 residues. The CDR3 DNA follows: TGTGCCATCAGTATTAGGAGGGGTTCGGGGACCCAGTACTTC. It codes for CAISIRRGSGTQYF.

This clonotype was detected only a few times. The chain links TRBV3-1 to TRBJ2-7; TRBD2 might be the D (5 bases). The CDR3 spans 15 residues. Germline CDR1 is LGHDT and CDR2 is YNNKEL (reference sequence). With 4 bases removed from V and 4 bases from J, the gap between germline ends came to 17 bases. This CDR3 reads CASSPGPGKTYEQYV. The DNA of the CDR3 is TGTGCCAGCAGCCCAGGACCCGGGAAAACTTACGAGCAGTACGTC.

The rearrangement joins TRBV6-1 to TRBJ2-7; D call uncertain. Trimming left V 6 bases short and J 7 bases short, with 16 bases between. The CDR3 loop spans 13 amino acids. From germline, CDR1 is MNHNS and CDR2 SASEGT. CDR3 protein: CASSLSSVGEQYV. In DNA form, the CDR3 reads TGTGCCAGCAGCTTGAGCAGTGTAGGGGAGCAGTACGTC.

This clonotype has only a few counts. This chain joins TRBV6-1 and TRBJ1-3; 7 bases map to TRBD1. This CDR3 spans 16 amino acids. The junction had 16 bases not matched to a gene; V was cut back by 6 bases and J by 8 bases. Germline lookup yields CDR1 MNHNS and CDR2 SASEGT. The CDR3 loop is CASSGYTGQPMDTIYF. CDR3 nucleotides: TGTGCCAGCAGCGGCTATACGGGACAGCCGATGGACACCATATATTTT.

The CDR3 DNA reads TGCGCCAGCAGCCAGGGACTAGCGGCGGTCTACGAGCAGTACGTC. Protein: CASSQGLAAVYEQYV. The chain carries TRBV4-1 and TRBJ2-7; the match to TRBD2 covers 11 bases. The J segment lost 3 bases and the V segment lost 3 bases, leaving 4 bases of the junction unmatched. The CDR3 is 15 residues long. Per germline, CDR1 MGHRA and CDR2 YSYEKL.

The CDR3 DNA is TGTGCCAGCAGCGGGGGGTGGACCTACGAGCAGTACGTC. As protein: CASSGGWTYEQYV. This chain connects TRBV5-5 to TRBJ2-7; possibly TRBD2 for D (6 bases). The V gene's germline CDR1 is SGHKS and CDR2 YYEKEE (reference sequence). The CDR3 totals 13 residues. V dropped 4 bases and J dropped 2 bases, with 10 bases sitting between them.

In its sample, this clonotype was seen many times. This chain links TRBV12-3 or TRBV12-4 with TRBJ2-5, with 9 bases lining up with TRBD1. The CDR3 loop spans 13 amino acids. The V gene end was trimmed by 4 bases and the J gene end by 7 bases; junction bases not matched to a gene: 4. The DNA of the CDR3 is TGTGCCAGCAGTTCCGACAGGGGGTGGACCCAGTACTTC. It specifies CASSSDRGWTQYF.

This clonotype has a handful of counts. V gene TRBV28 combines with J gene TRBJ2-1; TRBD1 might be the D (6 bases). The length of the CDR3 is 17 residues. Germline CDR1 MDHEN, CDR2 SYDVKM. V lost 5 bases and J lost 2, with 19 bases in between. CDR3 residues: CASSLSTGSSPYNEQFF. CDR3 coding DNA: TGTGCCAGCAGTCTTAGTACAGGGTCGAGTCCCTACAATGAGCAGTTCTTC.

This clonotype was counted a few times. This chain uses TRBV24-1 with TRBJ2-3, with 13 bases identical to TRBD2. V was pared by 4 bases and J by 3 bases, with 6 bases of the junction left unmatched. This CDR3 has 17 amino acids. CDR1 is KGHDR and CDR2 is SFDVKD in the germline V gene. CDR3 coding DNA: TGTGCCACCAGTGACCCTGGACTAGCGGGGGATACAGATACGCAGTATTTT. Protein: CATSDPGLAGDTDTQYF.

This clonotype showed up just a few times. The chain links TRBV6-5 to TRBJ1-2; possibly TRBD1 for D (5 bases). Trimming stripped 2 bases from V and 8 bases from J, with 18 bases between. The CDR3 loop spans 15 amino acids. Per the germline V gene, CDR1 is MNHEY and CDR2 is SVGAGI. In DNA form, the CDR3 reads TGTGCCAGCAGTTACGCCGGGACGTCTGCTTTGGGCTACACCTTC. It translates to CASSYAGTSALGYTF.

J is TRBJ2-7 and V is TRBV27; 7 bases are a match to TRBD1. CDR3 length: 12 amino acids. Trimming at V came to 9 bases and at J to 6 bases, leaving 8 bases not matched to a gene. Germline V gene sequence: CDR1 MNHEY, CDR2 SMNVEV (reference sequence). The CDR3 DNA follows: TGTGCCAGTGGGACAGAGGGCTCCGAGCAGTACTTC. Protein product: CASGTEGSEQYF.

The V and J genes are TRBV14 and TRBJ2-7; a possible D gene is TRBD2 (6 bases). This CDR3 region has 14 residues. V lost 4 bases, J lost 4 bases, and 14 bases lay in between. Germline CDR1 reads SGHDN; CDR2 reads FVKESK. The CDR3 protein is CASSPWEAGYEQYF. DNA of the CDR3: TGTGCCAGCAGCCCTTGGGAGGCTGGGTACGAGCAGTACTTC.

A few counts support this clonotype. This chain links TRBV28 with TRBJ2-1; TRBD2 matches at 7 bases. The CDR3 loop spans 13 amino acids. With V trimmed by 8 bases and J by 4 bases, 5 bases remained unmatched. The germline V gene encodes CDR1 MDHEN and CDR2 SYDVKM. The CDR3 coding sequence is TGTGCCAGCCGGGAGGTGGGGTACAATGAGCAGTTCTTC. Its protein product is CASREVGYNEQFF. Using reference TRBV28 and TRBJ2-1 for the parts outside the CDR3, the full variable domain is DVKVTQSSRYLVKRTGEKVFLECVQDMDHENMFWYRQDPGLGLRLIYFSYDVKMKEKGDIPEGYSVSREKKERFSLILESASTNQTSMYLCASREVGYNEQFFGPGTRLTVL.